This is a list of T cell receptor beta chains from one sample in a study of T cell responses to AZD1222 COVID-19 vaccine. This table comes from immunoSEQ multiplex PCR, and its TCRdb copy is limited to in-frame clones, with some not included. The table has 95,000 or so clones, roughly 90% seen once. The sample consisted of peripheral blood, taken on day 0 of MenACWY control vaccination. The source is an adult in good health. Both conserved end residues are part of each CDR3. The D gene is left open where the match is weak. Some rows have no size entry. The others give once, few or many, or a class for an expanded clone.

j_gene,v_gene,abundance,d_gene,CDR3nt,CDR3aa
TRBJ2-7,TRBV7-6,once,.,TGTGCCAGCAGCTCCGAGACAGGTAGCTCCTACGAGCAGTACTTC,CASSSETGSSYEQYF
TRBJ2-7,TRBV5-4,.,.,TGTGCCAGCAGCTTGCCACATTCGGGCGAGCAGTACTTC,CASSLPHSGEQYF
TRBJ2-7,TRBV27,.,.,TGTGCCAGCACTCCCGCCGAGCCCTTGAGGGGTGAGCAGTACTTC,CASTPAEPLRGEQYF
TRBJ2-3,TRBV5-6,.,.,TGTGCCAGCAGCTTGATGAGGGGGTGGGTAGATACGCAGTATTTT,CASSLMRGWVDTQYF
TRBJ1-1,TRBV14,.,TRBD1,TGTGCCAGCAGTCTTTCCCGGGACAGGGTTTTGAACACTGAAGCTTTCTTT,CASSLSRDRVLNTEAFF
TRBJ1-4,TRBV4-3,few,.,TGCGCCAGCAGCCAAGACGTGGGCAGGAGAAACGAAAAACTGTTTTTT,CASSQDVGRRNEKLFF
TRBJ1-3,TRBV7-2,.,.,TGTGCCAGCAGCTTAGGCGCATATGGAAACACCATATATTTT,CASSLGAYGNTIYF
TRBJ2-5,TRBV11-2,.,.,TGTGCCAGCAGCTTTGGTGGGGGCCCTAGAATGGGCCAGTACTTC,CASSFGGGPRMGQYF
TRBJ2-2,TRBV5-1,.,.,TGCGCCAGCAGCCAGAGGGGCGCCAGGGAGACCGGGGAGCTGTTTTTT,CASSQRGARETGELFF
TRBJ1-2,TRBV6-5,.,.,TGTGCCAGCAGCCAGGCCGGATTAAATAACTATGGCTACACCTTC,CASSQAGLNNYGYTF
TRBJ1-6,TRBV10-3,.,.,TGTGCCATCCTTAGCTCCTATAATTCACCCCTCCACTTT,CAILSSYNSPLHF
TRBJ1-3,TRBV7-2,.,.,TGTGCCAGCAGCTTAAGTTCTGGCCGCTCTGGAAACACCATATATTTT,CASSLSSGRSGNTIYF
TRBJ1-3,TRBV9,.,.,TGTGCCAGCAGCCCCCTTGACATTGGAAACACCATATATTTT,CASSPLDIGNTIYF
TRBJ2-5,TRBV11-3,once,.,TGTGCCAGCAGCTTTAGGCGTTGGGAGACCCAGTACTTC,CASSFRRWETQYF
TRBJ2-5,TRBV5-6,.,.,TGTGCCAGCAGCCCTAACATAGAACTGCGAGAGACCCAGTACTTC,CASSPNIELRETQYF
TRBJ1-3,TRBV7-2,.,.,TGTGCCAGCAGCTTAGCGCTAACAGGCTTCGGAAACACCATATATTTT,CASSLALTGFGNTIYF
TRBJ2-5,TRBV6-5,.,TRBD1,TGTGCCAGCAGTTACTACAGGGGTGCAGAGACCCAGTACTTC,CASSYYRGAETQYF
TRBJ2-3,TRBV18,.,.,TGTGCCAGCTCACCAAGGAGGGGACCGAGCACAGATACGCAGTATTTT,CASSPRRGPSTDTQYF
TRBJ1-5,TRBV4-2,.,.,TGTGCCAGCAGCCAAGATTCCCCGGACAGCCATAGCAATCAGCCCCAGCATTTT,CASSQDSPDSHSNQPQHF
TRBJ2-5,TRBV13,.,.,TGTGCCAGCAGCTTAGGCAGGGAATACCAAGAGACCCAGTACTTC,CASSLGREYQETQYF
TRBJ2-2,TRBV2,.,.,TGTGCCAGCAGTGAAAATCGGCTAGCGAATGGCGGGGAGCTGTTTTTT,CASSENRLANGGELFF
TRBJ1-1,TRBV19,.,.,TGTGCCAGTAGTTCGGGACTCCGACCTGAAGCTTTCTTT,CASSSGLRPEAFF
TRBJ2-1,TRBV9,once,TRBD2,TGTGCCAGCAGCCCAAGCCTAGGGCGGGGGGGCTACAATGAGCAGTTCTTC,CASSPSLGRGGYNEQFF
TRBJ2-5,TRBV4-1,.,.,TGCGCCAGCAGCCAGGATCAGAATCAATTAGAGACCCAGTACTTC,CASSQDQNQLETQYF
TRBJ2-1,TRBV7-6,.,.,TGTGCCAGCAGCGGGAGTACCGGCTCCTACAATGAGCAGTTCTTC,CASSGSTGSYNEQFF
TRBJ1-1,TRBV18,few,.,TGTGCCAGCTCACCAAGTTCAGGGTTTGAAGCTTTCTTT,CASSPSSGFEAFF
TRBJ1-1,TRBV14,.,TRBD1,TGTGCCAGCAGCCACGGGACAGGACGTGAAGCTTTCTTT,CASSHGTGREAFF
TRBJ2-6,TRBV4-3,.,.,TGCGCCAGCAGCCAAGAGCGCCGGAGTTCTTATGGCTCTGGGGCCAACGTCCTGACTTTC,CASSQERRSSYGSGANVLTF